Presented here are 7 T cell receptor beta chains from one specimen sequenced in a study of blood T cell repertoires in COVID-19. Measured with immunoSEQ multiplex PCR; TCRdb has only the in-frame clones, and not every one. The table includes approximately 5,100 clones, roughly 80% detected once. The sample taken for sequencing was peripheral blood. The receptors were gathered from a man aged 70-80 years with active COVID-19.

The rearrangement links TRBV5-5 to TRBJ1-1; 8 bases align to TRBD1. The trim removed 2 bases at V and 7 bases at J, leaving 4 bases unmatched. Germline CDR1 SGHKS, CDR2 YYEKEE (reference sequence). There are 13 residues in the CDR3. CDR3 region: CASSFEQGGEAFF. The DNA for the CDR3 is TGTGCCAGCAGCTTTGAACAGGGGGGTGAAGCTTTCTTT.

The chain joins TRBV18 to TRBJ2-1; 7 nucleotides line up with TRBD2. Unmatched junction bases numbered 14, after V lost 1 base and J lost 5 bases. CDR3 length equals 18 residues. Germline V gene sequence: CDR1 KGHSH, CDR2 LQKENI. The CDR3 region is CASSPLHTGTKGHNEQFF. CDR3 sequence (DNA): TGTGCCAGCTCACCACTCCATACGGGGACTAAGGGACACAATGAGCAGTTCTTC.

The chain employs TRBV28 and TRBJ1-1; D not certain. Trimming left V 3 bases short and J 5 bases short, with 13 bases between. This CDR3 spans 14 amino acids. The germline V gene has CDR1 MDHEN and CDR2 SYDVKM. For the CDR3, the DNA is TGTGCCAGCAGTTTCCCAGGATTAAGAACTGAAGCTTTCTTT. It specifies CASSFPGLRTEAFF.

The rearrangement uses TRBV5-1 and TRBJ2-5, with 11 bases aligning to TRBD2. There are 14 residues in the CDR3. Germline V gives CDR1 SGHRS, CDR2 YFSETQ. Trimming took 4 bases from V and 3 from J; bases not matched to a gene: 2. CDR3 loop: CASSGSGGEETQYF. Written as DNA, the CDR3 is TGCGCCAGCAGCGGTAGCGGGGGGGAAGAGACCCAGTACTTC.

In this sample, this clone turned up a few times. This rearrangement joins TRBV6-1 to TRBJ2-5; 8 positions match TRBD1. This CDR3 contains 16 residues. Germline V gene data show CDR1 as MNHNS and CDR2 as SASEGT. The V segment lost 2 bases and the J segment 3 bases; nucleotides outside the gene matches: 8. The CDR3 DNA follows: TGTGCCAGCAGTGAAAGGGGACCGACAGGGGAAGAGACCCAGTACTTC. Translated, it gives CASSERGPTGEETQYF.

This chain links TRBV27 with TRBJ1-6, with D tentatively TRBD1 (6 bases). Looked up from germline, CDR1 is MNHEY and CDR2 is SMNVEV (reference sequence). Deletions cut 5 bases from V and 7 bases from J, with 18 bases between. There are 16 residues in the CDR3. CDR3: CASSTLAGGWNSPLHF. The CDR3 DNA follows: TGTGCCAGCAGTACCTTAGCGGGGGGCTGGAATTCACCCCTCCACTTT.

The chain couples TRBV9 to TRBJ2-1; 7 bases align to TRBD2. The CDR3 extends over 15 amino acids. Germline CDR1 reads SGDLS; CDR2 reads YYNGEE. V lost 1 base to trimming and J lost 7 bases; unmatched junction nucleotides: 8. This CDR3 reads CASSVPGLPSNEQFF. In DNA, the CDR3 is TGTGCCAGCAGCGTACCGGGACTACCCTCGAATGAGCAGTTCTTC.